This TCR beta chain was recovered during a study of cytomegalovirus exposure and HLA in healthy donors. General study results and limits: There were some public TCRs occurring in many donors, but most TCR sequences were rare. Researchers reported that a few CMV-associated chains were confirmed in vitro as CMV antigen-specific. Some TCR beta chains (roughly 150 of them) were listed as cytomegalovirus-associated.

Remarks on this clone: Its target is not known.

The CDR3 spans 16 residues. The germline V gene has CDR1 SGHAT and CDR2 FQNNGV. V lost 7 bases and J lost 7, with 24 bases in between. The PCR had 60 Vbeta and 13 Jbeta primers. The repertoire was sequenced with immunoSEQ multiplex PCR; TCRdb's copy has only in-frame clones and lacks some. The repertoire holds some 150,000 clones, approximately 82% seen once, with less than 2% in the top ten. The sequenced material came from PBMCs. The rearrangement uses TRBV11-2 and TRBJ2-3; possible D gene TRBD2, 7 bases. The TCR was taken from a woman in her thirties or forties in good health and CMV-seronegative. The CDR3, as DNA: TGTGCCAGCACCGTGGGCGGGGGCCACCGCGATCATACGCAGTATTTT. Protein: CASTVGGGHRDHTQYF.